Below, 30 T cell receptor beta chains from the same sample are listed, as sequenced in a study of CD8+CD57+ T cells in acquired aplastic anemia. Genomic DNA, serving as template, underwent TCR beta VDJ and CDR3 profiling. A single record per CDR3 protein comes from TCRdb applying MiXCR to the reads. This sample has some 160,000 distinct CDR3 sequences, with around 48% found just once. Previously, flow cytometry had revealed CD8+CD57+ cell expansion in the patients chosen for sequencing. What was sequenced was sorted CD4+, CD8+, or CD8+CD57+ T cells (not recorded which) from PBMCs. These receptors were obtained from a human donor with aplastic anemia.

The chain employs TRBV27 and TRBJ2-1, with 11 nucleotides matching TRBD2. Losses at the gene ends were 2 bases for V and 2 bases for J; bases not matched to a gene: 5. In germline, CDR1 is MNHEY, CDR2 SMNVEV (reference sequence). The CDR3 is made up of 17 amino acids. DNA of the CDR3: TGTGCCAGCAGTTTACTTAAACTAGCGGGAGCCTACAATGAGCAGTTCTTC. Translating gives CASSLLKLAGAYNEQFF.

This clonotype was picked up many times. The V gene is TRBV7-2, the J gene TRBJ2-1; no definite D call. CDR3 length equals 11 residues. The germline V gene encodes CDR1 SGHTA and CDR2 FQGNSA. V lost 3 bases, J lost 7 bases, and 4 bases lay in between. CDR3 loop: CASSFRNEQFF. For the CDR3, the DNA is TGTGCCAGCAGCTTTAGGAATGAGCAGTTCTTC.

This clonotype was seen repeatedly, ten times or more. This chain's CDR3 is CATSDSGGSSYNEQFF. As DNA, the CDR3 is TGTGCCACCAGTGATTCTGGGGGGAGCTCCTACAATGAGCAGTTCTTC. This sequence joins TRBV24-1 and TRBJ2-1; possible D gene TRBD2, 6 bases. With 2 bases removed from V and 0 bases from J, the gap between germline ends came to 10 bases. The germline CDR1 and CDR2 sequences are KGHDR and SFDVKD. The CDR3 has 16 residues.

The genes are TRBV5-6 and TRBJ1-1; D uncertain. The CDR3 has 11 residues. The V and J ends lost 3 bases and 8 bases respectively, with 8 bases between them. From germline, CDR1 is SGHDT and CDR2 YYEEEE. CDR3 sequence: CASSSGLEAFF. CDR3 in DNA: TGTGCCAGCAGCTCCGGACTAGAAGCTTTCTTT.

This clonotype was detected ten times or more. The chain has TRBV7-3 and TRBJ2-7; TRBD2 matches at 11 bases. The trim removed 4 bases at V and 4 bases at J, leaving 6 bases unmatched. CDR3 length equals 15 residues. CDR1 is SGHTA and CDR2 is FQGTGA in the germline V gene. The CDR3: CASSYTGTSGYEQYF. The CDR3 DNA follows: TGTGCCAGCAGCTATACCGGGACTAGCGGTTACGAGCAGTACTTC.

This clonotype was counted at least ten times. The chain uses TRBV7-9 and TRBJ2-3; the D gene is possibly TRBD2 (6 bases). V was clipped by 4 bases and J by 5 bases, with 13 bases between them. CDR1 SEHNR and CDR2 FQNEAQ come from the germline V gene (reference sequence). This CDR3 has 14 residues. CDR3 protein: CASSSGTSKDTQYF. CDR3 bases: TGTGCCAGCAGCTCCGGGACTTCCAAAGATACGCAGTATTTT.

The rearrangement joins TRBV19 to TRBJ2-5; 13 positions match TRBD2. The trim removed 7 bases at V and 5 bases at J, leaving 13 bases unmatched. The CDR3 runs to 17 residues. Germline V gene lookup returns CDR1 LNHDA and CDR2 SQIVND (reference sequence). The CDR3 loop reads CASTLSGLAGDLETQYF. DNA for the CDR3: TGTGCCAGTACCCTTTCTGGACTAGCGGGGGACCTGGAGACCCAGTACTTC.

This clonotype has a count of ten or more. The CDR3 nucleotides are TGTGCCAGCAGCTACCAACAGGGGTGGAGAGAGACCCAGTACTTC. Protein product: CASSYQQGWRETQYF. The chain combines TRBV7-2 with TRBJ2-5; 7 nucleotides agree with TRBD1. Germline V gene sequence: CDR1 SGHTA, CDR2 FQGNSA. There are 15 residues in the CDR3. The junction had 9 bases not matched to a gene; V was cut back by 4 bases and J by 4 bases.

This chain uses TRBV7-9 with TRBJ2-6, with D hard to call. Germline values: CDR1 SEHNR, CDR2 FQNEAQ (reference sequence). This CDR3 is built from 10 residues. Deletions cut 5 bases from V and 8 bases from J, with 1 base between. This CDR3 is CASSPNVLTF. CDR3 coding DNA: TGTGCCAGCAGCCCCAACGTCCTGACTTTC.

This clonotype turned up a few times. The chain couples TRBV19 to TRBJ1-6, with D maybe TRBD1 (5 bases). Trimming cost V 5 bases and J 7 bases, with 9 bases left between them. There are 13 residues in the CDR3. Germline V gene sequence: CDR1 LNHDA, CDR2 SQIVND (reference sequence). The CDR3 coding sequence is TGTGCCAGTAGTCTTGGACAAAATTCACCCCTCCACTTT. Residues: CASSLGQNSPLHF.

This clonotype was picked up a small number of times. This rearrangement joins TRBV5-1 to TRBJ2-1; TRBD1 matches at 8 bases. V was pared by 3 bases and J by 6 bases, with 11 bases of the junction left unmatched. This CDR3 is built from 16 residues. CDR1 is SGHRS, CDR2 YFSETQ, per germline. The CDR3 spells CASSWGQVQEGNEQFF. The CDR3 nucleotides are TGCGCCAGCAGCTGGGGACAGGTGCAGGAGGGCAATGAGCAGTTCTTC.

This clonotype was counted ten times or more. CDR3 coding DNA: TGCAGCTTGATGACAGGGGGGGGCACTGAAGCTTTCTTT. This gives the protein CSLMTGGGTEAFF. The gene calls are TRBV29-1 and TRBJ1-1; 9 bases align to TRBD1. Germline V lookup: CDR1 SQVTM, CDR2 ANQGSEA. CDR3 length equals 13 residues. The V gene end was trimmed by 8 bases and the J gene end by 4 bases; junction bases not matched to a gene: 8.

CDR3 sequence reads: CASSFEGGSYEQYF. The DNA for the CDR3 is TGTGCCAGCAGCTTTGAGGGAGGGTCCTACGAGCAGTACTTC. The chain uses TRBV7-9 and TRBJ2-7; 7 nucleotides agree with TRBD2. The CDR3 is made up of 14 amino acids. V gave up 3 bases and J gave up 1 base; unmatched junction bases: 3. Germline lookup yields CDR1 SEHNR and CDR2 FQNEAQ (reference sequence). Together with reference TRBV7-9 and TRBJ2-7, the CDR3 gives the full variable domain: DTGVSQNPRHKITKRGQNVTFRCDPISEHNRLYWYRQTLGQGPEFLTYFQNEAQLEKSRLLSDRFSAERPKGSFSTLEIQRTEQGDSAMYLCASSFEGGSYEQYFGPGTRLTVT.

This clonotype appeared many times. The chain has TRBV20-1 and TRBJ2-7; the match to TRBD1 covers 8 bases. The CDR3 is made up of 16 amino acids. The germline CDR1 and CDR2 sequences are DFQATT and SNEGSKA (reference sequence). Germline trimming cut 6 bases from V and 2 bases from J; bases unmatched to any gene: 15. CDR3 coding DNA: TGCAGTGCCCTAAGAAAAGGACAGGGTAGGGCCTACGAGCAGTACTTC. As protein: CSALRKGQGRAYEQYF.

This clonotype was found many times. This chain uses TRBV6-1 with TRBJ1-5; D is unresolved. CDR3 length: 13 residues. Deletions cut 1 base from V and 12 bases from J, with 13 bases between. Germline CDR1 reads MNHNS; CDR2 reads SASEGT. The CDR3, as DNA: TGTGCCAGCAGTGAAGGCTACACTCAACTCCAGCATTTT. It specifies CASSEGYTQLQHF.

This clonotype was detected once. V usage is TRBV11-1 and J usage is TRBJ2-6; D is perhaps TRBD2 (5 bases). The CDR3 sequence is 17 residues long. Trimming removed 2 bases at V and 0 bases at J, with 11 bases between. The germline gives CDR1 SGHAT, CDR2 FQDESV (reference sequence). The CDR3 DNA reads TGTGCCAGCAGCTTAAGGTTTGGGAGCTCTGGGGCCAACGTCCTGACTTTC. This sequence encodes CASSLRFGSSGANVLTF.

This clonotype was seen a few times. The chain has TRBV30 and TRBJ1-5; no clear D gene. This CDR3 spans 13 amino acids. Between the trimmed V and J ends, which lost 2 bases and 4 bases, there was a span of 9 bases. Germline V gene lookup returns CDR1 GTSNPN and CDR2 SVGIG (reference sequence). The CDR3 DNA is TGTGCCTGGAGTTTAACAACGAATCAGCCCCAGCATTTT. It is translated as CAWSLTTNQPQHF. The full variable domain, its missing parts supplied by reference TRBV30 and TRBJ1-5, is SQTIHQWPATLVQPVGSPLSLECTVEGTSNPNLYWYRQAAGRGLQLLFYSVGIGQISSEVPQNLSASRPQDRQFILSSKKLLLSDSGFYLCAWSLTTNQPQHFGDGTRLSIL.

The chain joins TRBV7-3 to TRBJ2-3, with D uncertain. Germline V lookup: CDR1 SGHTA, CDR2 FQGTGA. This CDR3 contains 15 residues. The germline V and J ends were trimmed by 3 bases and 4 bases, with 14 bases remaining between them. The CDR3 protein is CASSFEATVSDTQYF. In DNA, the CDR3 is TGTGCCAGCAGCTTTGAGGCAACGGTCTCAGATACGCAGTATTTT.

This clonotype was picked up a small number of times. A much more abundant neighbour one base away suggests this may be a read error. The V and J genes are TRBV6-5 and TRBJ2-7; 9 bases agree with TRBD2. This CDR3 has 17 amino acids. The germline gives CDR1 MNHEY, CDR2 SVGAGI. Trimming at V came to 0 bases and at J to 5 bases, leaving 11 bases not matched to a gene. The CDR3 DNA reads TGTGCCAGCAGTTACTCGCCCGGTGGGACTAGCTTCCACGAGCAGTACTTC. This sequence encodes CASSYSPGGTSFHEQYF.

The chain couples TRBV20-1 to TRBJ2-3; 14 bases are shared with TRBD2. After removal of 2 bases from V and 5 bases from J, the junction contained 6 bases not matched to a gene. The CDR3 totals 16 residues. Per the germline V gene, CDR1 is DFQATT and CDR2 is SNEGSKA (reference sequence). CDR3 amino acids: CSARYAGLAGEDTQYF. CDR3 bases: TGCAGTGCTAGATACGCGGGACTAGCGGGAGAAGATACGCAGTATTTT.

The chain employs TRBV10-3 and TRBJ2-1; D call uncertain. The V gene lost 0 bases and the J gene lost 6 bases, with 0 bases spanning the gap. CDR3 length equals 11 residues. CDR1 is ENHRY and CDR2 is SYGVKD in the germline V gene. The CDR3 region has the DNA TGTGCCATCAGTGAGTCCAATGAGCAGTTCTTC. It translates to CAISESNEQFF.

The chain uses TRBV24-1 and TRBJ2-1; 8 nucleotides match TRBD1. The CDR3 is 16 amino acids. With 11 bases clipped from V and 7 bases from J, the junction kept 18 bases outside the gene matches. CDR1 and CDR2 (germline): KGHDR, SFDVKD. The CDR3 region has the DNA TGTGCCAGCAGCCCTACCCTCCAGGGGGCGAAGAATGAGCAGTTCTTC. It is translated as CASSPTLQGAKNEQFF.

This clonotype was recorded many times. V usage is TRBV5-6 and J usage is TRBJ2-7, with D perhaps being TRBD1 or TRBD2 (6 bases each). The CDR3 loop spans 15 amino acids. The ends were cut back, 4 bases at V and 2 bases at J, with 16 bases in the middle. Germline V gives CDR1 SGHDT, CDR2 YYEEEE. The CDR3 reads CASSHDGGLPYEQYF. CDR3 nucleotides: TGTGCCAGCAGCCACGACGGGGGCCTCCCCTACGAGCAGTACTTC.

V is TRBV5-1 and J is TRBJ2-3; D is perhaps TRBD1 (5 bases). This CDR3 region has 16 residues. Germline lookup yields CDR1 SGHRS and CDR2 YFSETQ. Trimming left V 0 bases short and J 3 bases short, with 14 bases between. DNA for the CDR3: TGCGCCAGCAGCTTGGGCAGGGTGGCAGGTACAGATACGCAGTATTTT. This translates into CASSLGRVAGTDTQYF.

This clonotype was picked up a small number of times. The chain links TRBV6-1 to TRBJ1-3; D uncertain. Trimming shortened V by 3 bases and J by 0 bases, and 9 bases separated the two germline ends. From germline, CDR1 is MNHNS and CDR2 SASEGT. This CDR3 comprises 15 residues. In DNA form, the CDR3 reads TGTGCCAGCAGTGAGGGGATGAGCTCTGGAAACACCATATATTTT. This sequence encodes CASSEGMSSGNTIYF.

Note on this clonotype: A much larger clone lies a single base off, so this may be a read error. Since no conserved phenylalanine or tryptophan closes the CDR3, a read error is the likely cause. This chain joins TRBV5-4 and TRBJ2-3; no definite D call. Germline V lookup: CDR1 SGHNT, CDR2 YYREEE (reference sequence). With 1 base removed from V and 1 base from J, the gap between germline ends came to 4 bases. The CDR3 is made up of 13 amino acids. As DNA, the CDR3 is TGTGCCAGCAGCTTGACTGGCACAGATACGCAGTATCTT. Its protein is CASSLTGTDTQYL.

J is TRBJ2-1 and V is TRBV15; a weak D match, TRBD2 (5 bases). The CDR3 spans 17 residues. Trimming pared 1 base from V and 1 base from J, leaving 14 bases between. CDR1 LNHNV and CDR2 YYDKDF come from the germline V gene (reference sequence). The CDR3 DNA reads as TGTGCCACCAGCAGAGTCCCTAGCCGAAGGTCCTACAATGAGCAGTTCTTC. This gives the protein CATSRVPSRRSYNEQFF.

The CDR3 DNA sequence: TGTGCCAGCGACGGCCCCGATTCACCCCTCCACTTT. Amino acids: CASDGPDSPLHF. This chain connects TRBV7-3 to TRBJ1-6; unclear D gene. CDR3 length: 12 amino acids. Trimming took off 8 bases at V and 8 bases at J, with 10 bases between the two ends. The V gene's germline CDR1 is SGHTA and CDR2 FQGTGA.

The chain uses TRBV10-3 and TRBJ2-1; 12 bases align to TRBD2. CDR1 is ENHRY, CDR2 SYGVKD, per germline. This CDR3 contains 16 residues. V trimming: 6 bases; J trimming: 8 bases; junction bases outside the gene matches: 11. CDR3: CAISSPSGRAGDEQFF. As DNA, the CDR3 is TGTGCCATCAGCTCGCCTAGCGGGAGGGCCGGTGATGAGCAGTTCTTC.

CDR3 nucleotides: TGCGCCAGCAGCTTAAGAAGGTTCCCCTACGAGCAGTACTTC. Protein sequence: CASSLRRFPYEQYF. The chain couples TRBV5-1 to TRBJ2-7; D ambiguous. This CDR3 region has 14 residues. Trimming took 2 bases from V and 2 from J, leaving 11 bases between them. Germline-derived CDR1 and CDR2 are SGHRS and YFSETQ.